This T cell receptor beta chain was found in a study of cytomegalovirus exposure and HLA in healthy donors. Primers included in the PCR were 60 Vbeta and 13 Jbeta primers. The repertoire was sequenced with immunoSEQ multiplex PCR; TCRdb's copy has only in-frame clones and lacks some. The profile shows about 240,000 clones, 70% to 90% of them singletons. J lost 2 bases, V lost 1 base, and 16 bases had no gene match. This CDR3 has 20 residues. Germline CDR1 and CDR2: MGHRA and YSYEKL. The sequenced sample was PBMCs. This sequence joins TRBV4-1 and TRBJ2-3; 9 positions match TRBD2. This sequence originates from a woman aged 55-69 years in good health and CMV-seropositive. CDR3: CASSQGTGDYAGGHTDTQYF. The DNA for the CDR3 is TGCGCCAGCAGCCAAGGAACGGGGGACTACGCGGGAGGGCACACAGATACGCAGTATTTT.